This TCR beta chain emerged from a study of cytomegalovirus exposure and HLA in healthy donors. Germline-derived CDR1 and CDR2 are SEHNR and FQNEAQ (reference sequence). The CDR3 extends over 15 amino acids. Turning to this clone: The junction shows a germline mismatch at one end, possibly a read error.

PCR employed 60 Vbeta and 13 Jbeta primers. Data came from immunoSEQ multiplex PCR; TCRdb stores just in-frame clones and leaves some out. The table lists 90,000 to 130,000 clones, 75% to 85% of them singletons. The sequence was obtained from a woman aged 18-29 years in good health and CMV-seropositive. Sequencing used PBMCs. The chain links TRBV7-9 to TRBJ1-2, with TRBD1 matching 8 bases. The CDR3 region is CSSSLLQGEVYGYTF. Written as DNA, the CDR3 is TGTTCCAGCAGCTTACTACAGGGGGAGGTCTATGGCTACACCTTC.